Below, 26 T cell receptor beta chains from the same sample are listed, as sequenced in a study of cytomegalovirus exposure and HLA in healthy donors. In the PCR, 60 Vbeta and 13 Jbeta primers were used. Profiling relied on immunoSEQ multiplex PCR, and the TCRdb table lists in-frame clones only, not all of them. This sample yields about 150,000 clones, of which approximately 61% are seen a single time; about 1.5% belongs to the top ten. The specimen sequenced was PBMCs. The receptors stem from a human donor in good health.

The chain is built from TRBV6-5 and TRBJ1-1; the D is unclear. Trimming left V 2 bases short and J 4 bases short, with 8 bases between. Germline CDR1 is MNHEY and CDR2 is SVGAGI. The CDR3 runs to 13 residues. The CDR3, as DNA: TGTGCCAGCAGTTACGTCCGGGGCACTGAAGCTTTCTTT. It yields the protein CASSYVRGTEAFF.

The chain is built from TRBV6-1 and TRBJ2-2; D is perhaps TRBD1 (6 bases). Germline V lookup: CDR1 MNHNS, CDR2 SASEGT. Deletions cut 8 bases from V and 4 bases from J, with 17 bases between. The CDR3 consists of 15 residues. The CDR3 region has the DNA TGTGCCAGCGGGGGAACAGGGAGTGGCACCGGGGAGCTGTTTTTT. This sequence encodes CASGGTGSGTGELFF.

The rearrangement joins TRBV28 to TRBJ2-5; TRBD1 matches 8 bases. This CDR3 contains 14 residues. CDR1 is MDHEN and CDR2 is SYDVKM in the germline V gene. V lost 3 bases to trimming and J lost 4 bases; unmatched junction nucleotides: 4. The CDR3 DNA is TGTGCCAGCAGTTTCGGACAGGGCTTAGAGACCCAGTACTTC. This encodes CASSFGQGLETQYF.

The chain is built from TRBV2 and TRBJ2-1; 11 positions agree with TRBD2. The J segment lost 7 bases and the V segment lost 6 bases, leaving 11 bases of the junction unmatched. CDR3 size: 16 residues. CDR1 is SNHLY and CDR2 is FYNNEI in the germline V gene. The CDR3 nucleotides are TGTGCCAGCAGCCAGATAGGACTAGCGGGTTATAATGAGCAGTTCTTC. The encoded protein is CASSQIGLAGYNEQFF.

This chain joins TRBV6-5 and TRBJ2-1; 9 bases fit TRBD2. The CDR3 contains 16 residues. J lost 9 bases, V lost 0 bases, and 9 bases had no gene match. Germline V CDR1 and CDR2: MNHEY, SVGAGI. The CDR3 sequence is CASSYSRVAGEAEQFF. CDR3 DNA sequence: TGTGCCAGCAGTTACTCACGGGTAGCGGGAGAGGCTGAGCAGTTCTTC.

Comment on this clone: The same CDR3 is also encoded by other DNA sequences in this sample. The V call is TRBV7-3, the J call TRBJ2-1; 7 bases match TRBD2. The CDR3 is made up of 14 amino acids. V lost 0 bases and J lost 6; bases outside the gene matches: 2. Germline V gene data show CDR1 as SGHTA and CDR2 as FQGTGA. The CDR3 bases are TGTGCCAGCAGCTTAACGGGCGGGAGCAATGAGCAGTTCTTC. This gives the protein CASSLTGGSNEQFF.

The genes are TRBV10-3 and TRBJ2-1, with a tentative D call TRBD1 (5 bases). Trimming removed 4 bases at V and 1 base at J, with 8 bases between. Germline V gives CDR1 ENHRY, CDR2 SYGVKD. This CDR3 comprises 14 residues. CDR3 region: CAISGRQSYNEQFF. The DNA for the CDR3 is TGTGCCATCAGTGGACGACAGTCCTACAATGAGCAGTTCTTC.

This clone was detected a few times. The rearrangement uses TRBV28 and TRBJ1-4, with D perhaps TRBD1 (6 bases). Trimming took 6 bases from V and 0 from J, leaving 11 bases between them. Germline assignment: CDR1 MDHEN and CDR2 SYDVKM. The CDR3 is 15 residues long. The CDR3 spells CASSRGGPTNEKLFF. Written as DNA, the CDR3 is TGTGCCAGCAGCCGCGGGGGCCCAACTAATGAAAAACTGTTTTTT.

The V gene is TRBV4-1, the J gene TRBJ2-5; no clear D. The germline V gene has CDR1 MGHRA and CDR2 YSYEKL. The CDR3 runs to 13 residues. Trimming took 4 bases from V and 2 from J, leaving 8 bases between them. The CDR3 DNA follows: TGCGCCAGCAGCCGCGCGGTTCAAGAGACCCAGTACTTC. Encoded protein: CASSRAVQETQYF.

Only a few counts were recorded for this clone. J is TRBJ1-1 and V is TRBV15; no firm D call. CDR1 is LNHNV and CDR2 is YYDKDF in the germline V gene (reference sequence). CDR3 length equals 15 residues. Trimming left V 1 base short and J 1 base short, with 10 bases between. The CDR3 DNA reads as TGTGCCACCAGCAGAGGCGTAGAGGGGAACACTGAAGCTTTCTTT. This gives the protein CATSRGVEGNTEAFF.

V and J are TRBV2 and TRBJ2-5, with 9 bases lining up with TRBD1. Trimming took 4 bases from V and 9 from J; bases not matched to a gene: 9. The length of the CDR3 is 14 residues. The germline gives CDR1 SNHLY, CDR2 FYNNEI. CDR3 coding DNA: TGTGCCAGCAGTGTGGGACAGGGCCCTTGGGCCCAGTACTTC. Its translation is CASSVGQGPWAQYF.

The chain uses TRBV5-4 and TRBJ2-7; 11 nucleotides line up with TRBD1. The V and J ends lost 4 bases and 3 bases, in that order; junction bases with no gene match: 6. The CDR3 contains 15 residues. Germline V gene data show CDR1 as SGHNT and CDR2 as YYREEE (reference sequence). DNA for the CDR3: TGTGCCAGCAGCCTCGGGACAGGGGGTAGCTACGAGCAGTACTTC. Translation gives CASSLGTGGSYEQYF.

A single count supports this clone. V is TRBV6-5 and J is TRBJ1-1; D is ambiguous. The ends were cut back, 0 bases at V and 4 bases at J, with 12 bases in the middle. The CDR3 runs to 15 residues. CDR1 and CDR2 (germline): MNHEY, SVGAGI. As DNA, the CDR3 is TGTGCCAGCAGTTACTCATGGTCCTTGAGCACTGAAGCTTTCTTT. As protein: CASSYSWSLSTEAFF.

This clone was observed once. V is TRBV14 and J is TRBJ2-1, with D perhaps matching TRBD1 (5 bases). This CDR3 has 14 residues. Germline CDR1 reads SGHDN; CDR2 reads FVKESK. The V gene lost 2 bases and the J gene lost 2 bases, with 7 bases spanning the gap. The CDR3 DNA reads TGTGCCAGCAGCCAACCGACAGCCTACAATGAGCAGTTCTTC. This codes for CASSQPTAYNEQFF.

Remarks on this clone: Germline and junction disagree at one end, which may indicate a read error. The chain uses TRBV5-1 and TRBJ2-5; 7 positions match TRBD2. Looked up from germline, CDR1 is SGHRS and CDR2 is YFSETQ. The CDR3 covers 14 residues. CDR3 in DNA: TGCGCCAGCAGCCCGGGGACTATCCAAGAAACCCAGTACTTC. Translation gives CASSPGTIQETQYF.

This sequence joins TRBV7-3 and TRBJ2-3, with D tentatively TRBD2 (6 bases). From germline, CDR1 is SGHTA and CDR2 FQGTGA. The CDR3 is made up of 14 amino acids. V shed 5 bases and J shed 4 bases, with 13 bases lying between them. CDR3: CASSPSTRADTQYF. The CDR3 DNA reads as TGTGCCAGCAGCCCGTCGACTAGAGCAGATACGCAGTATTTT.

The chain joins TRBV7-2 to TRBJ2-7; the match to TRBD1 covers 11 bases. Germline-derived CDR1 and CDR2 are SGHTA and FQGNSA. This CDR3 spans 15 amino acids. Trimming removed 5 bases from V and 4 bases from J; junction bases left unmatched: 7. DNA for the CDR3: TGTGCCAGCAGCCAGGACCGGGACAGGGGGTACGAGCAGTACTTC. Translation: CASSQDRDRGYEQYF.

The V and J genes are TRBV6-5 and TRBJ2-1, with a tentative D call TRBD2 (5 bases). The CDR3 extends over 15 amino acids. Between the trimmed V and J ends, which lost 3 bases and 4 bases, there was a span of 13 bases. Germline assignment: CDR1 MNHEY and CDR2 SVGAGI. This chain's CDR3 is CASSYSSRSYNEQFF. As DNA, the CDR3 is TGTGCCAGCAGTTATTCTAGCAGAAGTTACAATGAGCAGTTCTTC.

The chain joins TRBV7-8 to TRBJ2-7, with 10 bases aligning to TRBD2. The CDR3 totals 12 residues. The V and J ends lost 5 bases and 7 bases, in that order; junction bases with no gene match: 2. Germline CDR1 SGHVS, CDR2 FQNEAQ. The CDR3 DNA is TGTGCCAGCAGCCGGACTAGCGGAGAGCAGTACTTC. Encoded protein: CASSRTSGEQYF. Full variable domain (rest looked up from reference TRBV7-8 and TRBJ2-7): GAGVSQSPRYKVAKRGQDVALRCDPISGHVSLFWYQQALGQGPEFLTYFQNEAQLDKSGLPSDRFFAERPEGSVSTLKIQRTQQEDSAVYLCASSRTSGEQYFGPGTRLTVT.

CDR3 region: CASRRRDSAYEQYF. The CDR3 region has the DNA TGTGCCAGCAGACGGAGGGACAGTGCCTACGAGCAGTACTTC. V gene TRBV5-8 combines with J gene TRBJ2-7; a possible D gene is TRBD1 (7 bases). Trimming removed 5 bases at V and 2 bases at J, with 14 bases between. Per germline, CDR1 SGHTS and CDR2 YDEGEE. The length of the CDR3 is 14 residues.

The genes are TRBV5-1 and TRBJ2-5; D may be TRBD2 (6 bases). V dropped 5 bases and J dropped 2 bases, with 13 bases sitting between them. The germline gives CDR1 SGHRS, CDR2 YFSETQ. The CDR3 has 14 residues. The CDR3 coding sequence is TGCGCCAGCAGGGGGGTAGCGGAGCAAGAGACCCAGTACTTC. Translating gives CASRGVAEQETQYF.

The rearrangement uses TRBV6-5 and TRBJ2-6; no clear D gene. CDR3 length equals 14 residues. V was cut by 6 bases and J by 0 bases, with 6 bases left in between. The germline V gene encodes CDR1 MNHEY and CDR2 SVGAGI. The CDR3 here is CASSHSSGANVLTF. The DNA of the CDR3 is TGTGCCAGCAGCCACAGCTCTGGGGCCAACGTCCTGACTTTC.

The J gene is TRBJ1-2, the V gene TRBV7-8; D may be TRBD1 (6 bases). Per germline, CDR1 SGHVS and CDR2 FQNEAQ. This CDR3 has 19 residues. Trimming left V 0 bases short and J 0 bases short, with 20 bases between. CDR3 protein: CASSLALFQGRGTNYGYTF. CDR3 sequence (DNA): TGTGCCAGCAGCTTAGCGCTTTTCCAGGGGCGGGGGACTAACTATGGCTACACCTTC.

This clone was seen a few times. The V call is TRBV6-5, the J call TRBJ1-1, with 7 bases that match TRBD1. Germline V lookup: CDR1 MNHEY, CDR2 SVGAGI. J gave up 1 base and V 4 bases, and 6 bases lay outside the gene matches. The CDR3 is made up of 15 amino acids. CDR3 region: CASSLTGVWNTEAFF. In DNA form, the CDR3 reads TGTGCCAGCAGTTTAACAGGGGTGTGGAACACTGAAGCTTTCTTT.

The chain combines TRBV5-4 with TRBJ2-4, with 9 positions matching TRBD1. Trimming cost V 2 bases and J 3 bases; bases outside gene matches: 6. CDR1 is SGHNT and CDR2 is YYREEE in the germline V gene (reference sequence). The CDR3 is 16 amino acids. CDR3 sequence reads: CASSLRTGAGKNIQYF. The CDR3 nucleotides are TGTGCCAGCAGCTTACGGACAGGGGCTGGCAAAAACATTCAGTACTTC.

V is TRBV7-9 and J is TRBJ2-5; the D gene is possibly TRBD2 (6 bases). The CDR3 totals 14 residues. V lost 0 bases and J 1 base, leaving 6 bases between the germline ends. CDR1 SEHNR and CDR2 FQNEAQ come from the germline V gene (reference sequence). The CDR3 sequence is CASSLASGQETQYF. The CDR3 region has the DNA TGTGCCAGCAGCTTAGCTAGCGGCCAAGAGACCCAGTACTTC.